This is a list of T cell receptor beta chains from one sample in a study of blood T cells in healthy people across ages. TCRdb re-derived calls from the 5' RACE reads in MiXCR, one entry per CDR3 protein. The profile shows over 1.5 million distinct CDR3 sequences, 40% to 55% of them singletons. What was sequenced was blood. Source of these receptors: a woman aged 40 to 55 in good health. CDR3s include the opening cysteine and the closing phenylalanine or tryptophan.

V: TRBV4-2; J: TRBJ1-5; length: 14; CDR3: CASSHSREDQPQHF
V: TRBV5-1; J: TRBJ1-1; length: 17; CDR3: CASSGLQGASMNTEAFF
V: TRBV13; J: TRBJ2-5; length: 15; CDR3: CASSLGETVQETQYF
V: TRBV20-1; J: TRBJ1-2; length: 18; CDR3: CSARDARATAAARYGYTF
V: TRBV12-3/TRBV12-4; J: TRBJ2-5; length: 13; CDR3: CASSLGLDRGWYF
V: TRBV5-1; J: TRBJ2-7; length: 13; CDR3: CASSWVRGGEQYF
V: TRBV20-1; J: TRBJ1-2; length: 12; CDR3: CSARPGDYGYTF
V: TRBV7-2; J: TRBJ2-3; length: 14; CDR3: CASSVDRSQITQYF
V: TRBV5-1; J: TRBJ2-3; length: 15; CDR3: CASSLGQTSPDTQYF
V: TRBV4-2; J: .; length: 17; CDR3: CASSQDRAGSSYNEQYF
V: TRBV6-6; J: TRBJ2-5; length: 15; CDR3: CASRSHRVAQETQYF
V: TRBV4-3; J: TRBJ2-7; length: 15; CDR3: CASSQDRKNFYEQYF
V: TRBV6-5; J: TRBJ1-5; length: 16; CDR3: CASAIRWGQGNQPQHF
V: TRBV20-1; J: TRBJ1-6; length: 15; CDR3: CSARDKGSYNSPLHF
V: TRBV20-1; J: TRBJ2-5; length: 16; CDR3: CSATLGLAGGPETQYF
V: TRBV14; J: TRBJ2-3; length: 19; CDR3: CASSQVRTPLGGITDTQYF
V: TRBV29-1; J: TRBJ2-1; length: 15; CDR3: CSVAGGGHSYNEQFF